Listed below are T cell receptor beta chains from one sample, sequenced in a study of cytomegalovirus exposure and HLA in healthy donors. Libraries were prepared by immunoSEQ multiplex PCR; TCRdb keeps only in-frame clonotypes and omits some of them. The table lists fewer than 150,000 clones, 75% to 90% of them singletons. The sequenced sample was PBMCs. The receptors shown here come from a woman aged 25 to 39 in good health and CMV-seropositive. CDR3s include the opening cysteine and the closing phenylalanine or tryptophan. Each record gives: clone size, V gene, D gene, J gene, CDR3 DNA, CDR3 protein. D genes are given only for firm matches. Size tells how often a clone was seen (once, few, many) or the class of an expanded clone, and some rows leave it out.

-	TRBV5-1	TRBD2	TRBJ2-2	TGCGCCAGCAGTCAAGCGGGAGGGAGGACCGGGGAGCTGTTTTTT	CASSQAGGRTGELFF
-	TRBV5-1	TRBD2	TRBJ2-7	TGCGCCAGCAGCTTTAGCGGGCAAGAGCAGTACTTC	CASSFSGQEQYF
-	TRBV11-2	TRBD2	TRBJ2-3	TGTGCCAGTGTGGGAGGGCCCGCAGATACGCAGTATTTT	CASVGGPADTQYF
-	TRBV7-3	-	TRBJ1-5	TGTGCCAGCAGCTTCCTTCTTTTTCCGGGACAAGGCAATCAGCCCCAGCATTTT	CASSFLLFPGQGNQPQHF
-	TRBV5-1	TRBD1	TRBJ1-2	TGCGCCAGCAGCCTACAGGGGGACTATGGCTACACCTTC	CASSLQGDYGYTF
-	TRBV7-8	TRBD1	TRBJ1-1	TGTGCCAGCAGCATTGACAGGGGGCGCGAAGCTTTCTTT	CASSIDRGREAFF
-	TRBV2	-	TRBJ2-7	TGTGCCAGCAGTGAGGGCAGGACTTCCTCCTACGAGCAGTACTTC	CASSEGRTSSYEQYF
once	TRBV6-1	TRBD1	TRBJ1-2	TGTGCCAGCAGTGAAGCGATAGGGGACAGTTATGGCTACACCTTC	CASSEAIGDSYGYTF
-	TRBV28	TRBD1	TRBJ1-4	TGTGCCAGCAGTGTTACAGGGGGCGGTGAAAAACTGTTTTTT	CASSVTGGGEKLFF
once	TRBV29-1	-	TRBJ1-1	TGCAGCGCGTTTGGGAGGGTTACTGAAGCTTTCTTT	CSAFGRVTEAFF
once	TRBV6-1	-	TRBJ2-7	TGTGCCAGCAGTGAAAGCTCTTACGAGCAGTACTTC	CASSESSYEQYF
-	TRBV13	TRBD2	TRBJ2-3	TGTGCCAGCAGCTACCTCCGGGACTCGCCCCGGGGGGTTACGCAGTATTTT	CASSYLRDSPRGVTQYF
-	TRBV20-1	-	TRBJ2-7	TGCAGTGTTCCTTCCTCCTACGAGCAGTACTTC	CSVPSSYEQYF
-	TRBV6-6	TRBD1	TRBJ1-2	TGTGCCAGCAGTTTCCTGACAGGGCCCTATGGCTACACCTTC	CASSFLTGPYGYTF
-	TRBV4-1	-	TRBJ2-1	TGCGCCAGCAGCCGGCAAGCAGGACTCTTCCTCTACAATGAGCAGTTCTTC	CASSRQAGLFLYNEQFF
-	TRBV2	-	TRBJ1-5	TGTGCCAGCAGTAAGGGGGGGTCCGAGCAGCCCCAGCATTTT	CASSKGGSEQPQHF
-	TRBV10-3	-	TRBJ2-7	TGTGCCATCAGCCCAGGTGTGGACGAGCAGTACTTC	CAISPGVDEQYF
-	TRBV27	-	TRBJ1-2	TGTGCCAGCAGTTCCCTACTCCCAGGGAGGAGAGTTGGCTACACCTTC	CASSSLLPGRRVGYTF
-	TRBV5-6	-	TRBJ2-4	TGTGCCAGCAGCTTGTCAGCGGGCGGGGACATTCAGTACTTC	CASSLSAGGDIQYF
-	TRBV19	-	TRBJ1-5	TGTGCCAGTAGTTCGGGGGTCAATCAGCCCCAGCATTTT	CASSSGVNQPQHF
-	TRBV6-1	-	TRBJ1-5	TGTGCCAGCAGTGAATTGAGTGGCGGGCCGGACCAGCCCCAGCATTTT	CASSELSGGPDQPQHF
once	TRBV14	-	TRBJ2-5	TGTGCCAGCAGCCAAAATAGCCAAGAGACCCAGTACTTC	CASSQNSQETQYF
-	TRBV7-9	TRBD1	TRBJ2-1	TGTGCCAGCAGCTCCCGGGACAGGGTCTACAATGAGCAGTTCTTC	CASSSRDRVYNEQFF
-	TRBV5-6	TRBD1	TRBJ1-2	TGTGCCAGCAGCGGTCTGGGGGACAGGGGGCGCGATGGCTACACCTTC	CASSGLGDRGRDGYTF
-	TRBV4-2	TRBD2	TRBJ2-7	TGTGCCAGCAGCCAAGATCACGCTAGCGGGTCCTACGAGCAGTACTTC	CASSQDHASGSYEQYF
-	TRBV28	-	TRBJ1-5	TGTGCCAGCAGGCAGGGGCTCAATCAGCCCCAGCATTTT	CASRQGLNQPQHF
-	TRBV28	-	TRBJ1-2	TGTGCCAGCAGTTTACGTAACTATGGCTACACCTTC	CASSLRNYGYTF
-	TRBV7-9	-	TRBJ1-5	TGTGCCAGCAGCCAACAGGAGGGGTGGCAGCCCCAGCATTTT	CASSQQEGWQPQHF
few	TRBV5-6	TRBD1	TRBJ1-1	TGTGCCAGCAGCACCCGGGACAGCCTTTACACTGAAGCTTTCTTT	CASSTRDSLYTEAFF
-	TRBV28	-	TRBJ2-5	TGTGCCAGCATCCGAGGAGGAGAAGAGACCCAGTACTTC	CASIRGGEETQYF
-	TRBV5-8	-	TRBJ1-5	TGTGCCAGCAGCTGGGGGGGGCCCCTAAATCAGCCCCAGCATTTT	CASSWGGPLNQPQHF
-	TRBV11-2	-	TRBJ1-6	TGTGCCAGCAGCTTAAGTGGACCGGGAAACTCCTATAATTCACCCCTCCACTTT	CASSLSGPGNSYNSPLHF
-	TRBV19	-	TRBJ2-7	TGTGCCAGTAGCCCTACGCGACAGCACGGCTCCTACGAGCAGTACTTC	CASSPTRQHGSYEQYF
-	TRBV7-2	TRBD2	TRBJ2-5	TGTGCCAGCAGCTTAACTAGCGGAGAGACCCAGTACTTC	CASSLTSGETQYF
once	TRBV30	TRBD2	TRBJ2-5	TGTGCCTGGAGTTCCGGGACTAGCGGGAGGCCTTTACTTGAAGAGACCCAGTACTTC	CAWSSGTSGRPLLEETQYF
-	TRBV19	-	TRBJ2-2	TGTGCCAGTAGTTATGGGCCCGAGAACACCGGGGAGCTGTTTTTT	CASSYGPENTGELFF
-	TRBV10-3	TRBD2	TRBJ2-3	TGTGCCATCAGTGTTTTACTAGCGGGAGGGAGGTCAGATACGCAGTATTTT	CAISVLLAGGRSDTQYF
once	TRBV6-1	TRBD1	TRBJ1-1	TGTGCCAGCCCGACCCCGGACAGGGCGAACACTGAAGCTTTCTTT	CASPTPDRANTEAFF
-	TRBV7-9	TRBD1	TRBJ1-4	TGTGCCAGCAGCTCCCGACAGGGGACTAATGAAAAACTGTTTTTT	CASSSRQGTNEKLFF
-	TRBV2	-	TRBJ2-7	TGTGCCAGCACCGTGACTCGAGTCGGCGAGCAGTACTTC	CASTVTRVGEQYF
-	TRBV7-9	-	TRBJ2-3	TGTGCCAGCAGCACACGCACAGATACGCAGTATTTT	CASSTRTDTQYF
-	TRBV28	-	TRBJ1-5	TGTGCCAGCAGTTTACAGGTACGGGGGCCCCAGCATTTT	CASSLQVRGPQHF
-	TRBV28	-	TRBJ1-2	TGTGCCAGCAGTTTAGCGGAGGCCTACCATGGCTACACCTTC	CASSLAEAYHGYTF
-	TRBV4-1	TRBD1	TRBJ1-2	TGCGCCAGCAGCCAACGGGACAGGAACTATGGCTACACCTTC	CASSQRDRNYGYTF
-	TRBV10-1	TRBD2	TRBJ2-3	TGCGCCAGCAGTGAGACTAGCGGCACAGATACGCAGTATTTT	CASSETSGTDTQYF
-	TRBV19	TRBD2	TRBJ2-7	TGTGCCAGTAGTATGCGGGAGGTGTCCTACGAGCAGTACTTC	CASSMREVSYEQYF
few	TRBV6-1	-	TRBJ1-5	TGTGCCAGCACCGCAGATAGGGGCGGCAATCAGCCCCAGCATTTT	CASTADRGGNQPQHF
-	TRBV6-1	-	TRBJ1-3	TGTGCCAGCACTCTTCGGGGAGGTGGAAACACCATATATTTT	CASTLRGGGNTIYF
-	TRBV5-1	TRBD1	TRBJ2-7	TGCGCCAGCAACTCTTGGGGGGGCGGGACAGGGGACAACGAGCAGTACTTC	CASNSWGGGTGDNEQYF
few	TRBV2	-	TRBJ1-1	TGTGCCAGCAGGTCGGGGGAAGCTTTCTTT	CASRSGEAFF
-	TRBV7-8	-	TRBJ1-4	TGTGCCAGCAGCTCACCCGGGACACCTACAACTAATGAAAAACTGTTTTTT	CASSSPGTPTTNEKLFF
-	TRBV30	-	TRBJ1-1	TGTGCCTGGATTGGTAGGAGGGGAACCGAAGCTTTCTTT	CAWIGRRGTEAFF
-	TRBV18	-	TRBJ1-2	TGTGCCAGCTCCTCCGAAAGCATCTGGGAGGCTGGCTACACCTTC	CASSSESIWEAGYTF
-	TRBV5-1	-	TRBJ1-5	TGCGCCAGCAGCTTGGGCCAGGGGAACCTTCGGCCCCAGCATTTT	CASSLGQGNLRPQHF
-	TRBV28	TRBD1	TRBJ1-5	TGTGCCAGCAGAACCTACCGAGGGGGCTATATACTTAGCAATCAGCCCCAGCATTTT	CASRTYRGGYILSNQPQHF
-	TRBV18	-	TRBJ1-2	TGTGCCAGCTCACCTTCAGGGGCAGCGAACGGCTACACCTTC	CASSPSGAANGYTF
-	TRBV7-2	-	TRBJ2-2	TGTGCCAGCAGCCCTTACACCGGGGAGCTGTTTTTT	CASSPYTGELFF
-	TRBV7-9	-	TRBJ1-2	TGTGCCAGCAGCTACATCTGGGGAGGATATGGCTACACCTTC	CASSYIWGGYGYTF
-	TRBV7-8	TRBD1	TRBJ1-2	TGTGCCAGCAGCTTAGGGACAGGGTACTATGGCTACACCTTC	CASSLGTGYYGYTF
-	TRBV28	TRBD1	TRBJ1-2	TGTGCCAGTGGGACAGGAGCTAACTATGGCTACACCTTC	CASGTGANYGYTF